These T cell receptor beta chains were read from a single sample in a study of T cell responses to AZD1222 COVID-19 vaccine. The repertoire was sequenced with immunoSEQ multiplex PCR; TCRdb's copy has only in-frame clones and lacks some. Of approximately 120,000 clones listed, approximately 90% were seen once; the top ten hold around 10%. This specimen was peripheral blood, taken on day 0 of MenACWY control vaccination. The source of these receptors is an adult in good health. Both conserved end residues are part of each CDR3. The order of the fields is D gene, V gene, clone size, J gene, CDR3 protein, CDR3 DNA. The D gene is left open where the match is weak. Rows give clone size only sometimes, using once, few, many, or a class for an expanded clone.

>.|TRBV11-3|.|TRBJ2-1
CASSLSGLTLPPDEQFF
TGTGCCAGCAGCTTATCAGGACTGACTCTCCCACCAGATGAGCAGTTCTTC
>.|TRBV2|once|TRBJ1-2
CASSEALRVYGYTF
TGTGCCAGCAGTGAAGCGCTCAGGGTATACGGCTACACCTTC
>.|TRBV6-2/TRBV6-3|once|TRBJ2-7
CASSYLHAYEQYF
TGTGCCAGCAGTTACTTGCATGCCTACGAGCAGTACTTC
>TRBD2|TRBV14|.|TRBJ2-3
CASSLLAGGPFTDTQYF
TGTGCCAGCAGCCTGCTAGCGGGAGGCCCATTCACAGATACGCAGTATTTT
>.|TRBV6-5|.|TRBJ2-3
CASSPTDSSTDTQYF
TGTGCCAGCAGCCCGACAGACTCTAGCACAGATACGCAGTATTTT
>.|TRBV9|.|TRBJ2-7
CASSVDSGSYEQYF
TGTGCCAGCAGCGTAGATAGCGGTTCCTACGAGCAGTACTTC
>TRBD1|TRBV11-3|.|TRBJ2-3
CASSGKTGPDTQYF
TGTGCCAGCAGCGGGAAGACAGGGCCAGATACGCAGTATTTT
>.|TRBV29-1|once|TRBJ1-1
CSVVAWDPEAFF
TGCAGCGTTGTAGCGTGGGATCCTGAAGCTTTCTTT
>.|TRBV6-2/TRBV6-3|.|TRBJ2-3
CASSYPSKGRDTQYF
TGTGCCAGCAGTTACCCTAGCAAGGGCCGGGATACGCAGTATTTT
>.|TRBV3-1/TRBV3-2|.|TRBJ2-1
CASSQDLTGLEQFF
TGTGCCAGCAGCCAAGATCTCACAGGGCTTGAGCAGTTCTTC
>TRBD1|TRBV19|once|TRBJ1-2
CASSDTGGQYGYTF
TGTGCCAGTAGTGACACAGGGGGCCAGTATGGCTACACCTTC
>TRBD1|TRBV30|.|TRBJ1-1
CAWSVQTGGLGPFRTEAFF
TGTGCCTGGAGTGTACAAACAGGGGGCCTGGGGCCTTTTCGGACTGAAGCTTTCTTT
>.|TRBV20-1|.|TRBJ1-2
CSASIGNYGYTF
TGCAGTGCTAGTATAGGGAACTATGGCTACACCTTC
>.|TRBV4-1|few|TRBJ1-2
CASSQDAGTNYGYTF
TGCGCCAGCAGCCAAGACGCAGGGACTAACTATGGCTACACCTTC
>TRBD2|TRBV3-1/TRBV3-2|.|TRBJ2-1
CASSQDSRGWSGRRNEQFF
TGTGCCAGCAGCCAAGATAGTCGTGGGTGGAGCGGGAGGCGGAATGAGCAGTTCTTC